Here is one T cell receptor (beta chain) with its context. CD8+ and CD4+ T cells taken from blood had their TCR beta sequenced. Control patients had untreated stable or active relapsing-remitting multiple sclerosis by revised McDonald criteria. TEMRA cells were FACS-enriched, with CD8+ and CD4+ T cells isolated negatively. This sample stems from a study of CD8 T cells in Susac syndrome. A quantity of about 0.5 to 1 ug RNA underwent reverse transcription using random hexamers. Amplification of TCR beta CDR3 was carried out by immunoSEQ multiplex PCR, which covered 54 Vbeta and 13 Jbeta segments. TCRdb re-called the immunoSEQ multiplex PCR reads through MiXCR, storing one row per CDR3 protein. The top ten clones hold over 0.065% of a sample with 300,000 or so distinct CDR3 sequences, under 95% of them seen once. V lost 7 bases, J lost 8 bases, and 21 bases lay in between. The CDR3 consists of 15 residues. Germline loops: CDR1 MNHEY, CDR2 SVGAGI.

The clonotype originates from a human donor with multiple sclerosis. The rearrangement links TRBV6-5 to TRBJ2-1; D is possibly TRBD2 (5 bases). The sample was CD4+ T cells from PBMCs. CDR3 in DNA: TGTGCCAGCACCCCTAGCATAGCCCTACCCCATGAGCAGTTCTTC. The encoded protein is CASTPSIALPHEQFF.